Each of the 15 T cell receptor beta chains below was sequenced from the same sample in a study of blood T cell repertoires in COVID-19. TCRdb keeps only in-frame clones here, not all; method: immunoSEQ multiplex PCR. The sample includes more than 200,000 clones, roughly 80% of them seen just once. Input material: peripheral blood. The receptors here all came from a man between 60 and 75 years old with acute or convalescent COVID-19.

As regards this clone: Other nucleotide sequences from this sample produce the same CDR3. V gene TRBV28 combines with J gene TRBJ1-5; D unclear. V dropped 5 bases and J dropped 2 bases, with 4 bases sitting between them. The CDR3 contains 12 residues. Looked up from germline, CDR1 is MDHEN and CDR2 is SYDVKM. The chain's CDR3 is CASSQGNQPQHF. The CDR3 bases are TGTGCCAGCAGTCAGGGCAATCAGCCCCAGCATTTT.

The chain recombines TRBV25-1 with TRBJ2-2; 9 bases line up with TRBD1. V shed 3 bases, J shed 5 bases, and the junction held 7 bases outside the gene matches. Per germline, CDR1 MGHDK and CDR2 SYGVNS. CDR3 length equals 16 residues. CDR3: CASSDRSDRGTGELFF. DNA for the CDR3: TGTGCCAGCAGTGACCGGTCGGACAGGGGTACCGGGGAGCTGTTTTTT.

V is TRBV18 and J is TRBJ1-1; D call uncertain. The CDR3 length is 14 residues. Trimming took off 3 bases at V and 7 bases at J, with 15 bases between the two ends. Germline V gene data show CDR1 as KGHSH and CDR2 as LQKENI. For the CDR3, the DNA is TGTGCCAGCTCACCTGCTCGGGGTACTGGTGAAGCTTTCTTT. As protein: CASSPARGTGEAFF.

The genes are TRBV7-6 and TRBJ1-6; TRBD1 is a possible D gene (6 bases). Trimming pared 1 base from V and 7 bases from J, leaving 11 bases between. The CDR3 totals 15 residues. Germline-derived CDR1 and CDR2 are SGHVS and FNYEAQ. This chain's CDR3 is CASSLVGRGNSPLHF. CDR3 sequence (DNA): TGTGCCAGCAGCTTAGTAGGCAGGGGAAATTCACCCCTCCACTTT. The full variable domain, with the rest looked up from reference TRBV7-6 and TRBJ1-6, is GAGVSQSPRYKVTKRGQDVALRCDPISGHVSLYWYRQALGQGPEFLTYFNYEAQQDKSGLPNDRFSAERPEGSISTLTIQRTEQRDSAMYRCASSLVGRGNSPLHFGNGTRLTVT.

This chain joins TRBV7-9 and TRBJ1-1; possible D gene TRBD1, 5 bases. V was cut by 0 bases and J by 1 base, with 9 bases left in between. There are 15 residues in the CDR3. Per germline, CDR1 SEHNR and CDR2 FQNEAQ (reference sequence). This chain's CDR3 is CASSLAAGSNTEAFF. CDR3 DNA: TGTGCCAGCAGCTTAGCTGCAGGGTCGAACACTGAAGCTTTCTTT. The variable domain in full, with the rest retrieved from reference TRBV7-9 and TRBJ1-1, is DTGVSQNPRHKITKRGQNVTFRCDPISEHNRLYWYRQTLGQGPEFLTYFQNEAQLEKSRLLSDRFSAERPKGSFSTLEIQRTEQGDSAMYLCASSLAAGSNTEAFFGQGTRLTVV.

This chain links TRBV5-1 with TRBJ1-1, with TRBD1 matching over 7 bases. V trimming: 5 bases; J trimming: 0 bases; junction bases outside the gene matches: 4. The germline gives CDR1 SGHRS, CDR2 YFSETQ. This CDR3 spans 14 amino acids. CDR3 amino acids: CASSLTGLNTEAFF. The DNA of the CDR3 is TGCGCCAGCAGTCTGACAGGGTTGAACACTGAAGCTTTCTTT.

The V call is TRBV18, the J call TRBJ2-3; TRBD2 agrees at 9 bases. The CDR3 is made up of 16 amino acids. V lost 2 bases and J lost 3; bases outside the gene matches: 6. Germline CDR1 is KGHSH and CDR2 is LQKENI. CDR3 nucleotide sequence: TGTGCCAGCTCACCATGGGCGGGGGGGCCGACAGATACGCAGTATTTT. Translating it yields CASSPWAGGPTDTQYF.

DNA for the CDR3: TGTGCCAGCAGGGTTAGCCTGAACACCGGGGAGCTGTTTTTT. Amino acids: CASRVSLNTGELFF. The chain carries TRBV7-8 and TRBJ2-2; D ambiguous. Per germline, CDR1 SGHVS and CDR2 FQNEAQ. CDR3 length: 14 amino acids. V shed 6 bases and J shed 1 base, with 9 bases lying between them.

The chain combines TRBV6-2 or TRBV6-3 with TRBJ2-7; no clear D. From germline, CDR1 is MNHEY and CDR2 SVGEGT. This CDR3 has 12 amino acids. V lost 2 bases and J 2 bases, leaving 4 bases between the germline ends. Here the CDR3 reads CASSYTAYEQYF. The CDR3 nucleotides are TGTGCCAGCAGTTACACAGCCTACGAGCAGTACTTC.

A single count supports this clone. This chain uses TRBV6-5 with TRBJ1-1; a weak D match, TRBD1 (6 bases). This CDR3 is built from 16 residues. Trimming left V 2 bases short and J 5 bases short, with 18 bases between. CDR1 is MNHEY, CDR2 SVGAGI, per germline. The chain's CDR3 is CASSYPFDRTRTEAFF. CDR3 nucleotide sequence: TGTGCCAGCAGTTACCCCTTTGACAGGACCCGGACTGAAGCTTTCTTT.

The chain links TRBV5-1 to TRBJ2-2, with unresolved D. The germline V and J ends were trimmed by 0 bases and 1 base, with 7 bases remaining between them. The CDR3 covers 15 residues. Germline V CDR1 and CDR2: SGHRS, YFSETQ. The CDR3 here is CASSLDRLNTGELFF. The CDR3 DNA sequence: TGCGCCAGCAGCTTGGACAGATTGAACACCGGGGAGCTGTTTTTT.

This chain connects TRBV6-6 to TRBJ1-6; the match to TRBD1 covers 8 bases. The V gene end was trimmed by 5 bases and the J gene end by 6 bases; junction bases not matched to a gene: 6. The V gene's germline CDR1 is MNHNY and CDR2 SVGAGI (reference sequence). This CDR3 is 15 amino acids long. CDR3 sequence reads: CASSLGQGVNSPLHF. CDR3 in DNA: TGTGCCAGCAGTCTTGGACAGGGAGTTAATTCACCCCTCCACTTT.

The V and J genes are TRBV7-3 and TRBJ2-5, with 7 positions matching TRBD2. The V gene's germline CDR1 is SGHTA and CDR2 FQGTGA. This CDR3 has 17 residues. V lost 1 base, J lost 4 bases, and 12 bases stayed unmatched. CDR3 in amino acids: CASSLNPPGLAVETQYF. The CDR3 nucleotides are TGTGCCAGCAGCTTAAACCCTCCTGGCCTAGCGGTAGAGACCCAGTACTTC.

The V and J genes are TRBV27 and TRBJ2-7; TRBD1 might be the D (5 bases). Per germline, CDR1 MNHEY and CDR2 SMNVEV (reference sequence). V was cut by 5 bases and J by 0 bases, with 8 bases left in between. This CDR3 has 13 residues. The DNA for the CDR3 is TGTGCCAGCAGTAGGGGCAACTCCTACGAGCAGTACTTC. As protein: CASSRGNSYEQYF.

The chain is built from TRBV3-1 (or the pseudogene TRBV3-2) and TRBJ1-5; D possibly corresponds to TRBD1 (5 bases). The length of the CDR3 is 21 residues. CDR1 LGHDT and CDR2 YNNKEL come from the germline V gene (reference sequence). V lost 1 base and J lost 0, with 25 bases in between. CDR3 residues: CASSQGPSGAKGFYSNQPQHF. In nucleotides, the CDR3 is TGTGCCAGCAGCCAAGGGCCCTCGGGCGCCAAGGGGTTCTATAGCAATCAGCCCCAGCATTTT.